This paragraph reports one TCR beta chain. The entry originates in a study of blood T cell repertoires in COVID-19. Study-level background: PBMCs, B-cell-depleted T cells, or T cells provided the cDNA or gDNA that made up the material.

The assay was immunoSEQ multiplex PCR, and TCRdb's table has in-frame clones only and misses some. The table shows 200,000 to 250,000 clones, with roughly 88% occurring only once. Per the germline V gene, CDR1 is MNHEY and CDR2 is SVGAGI. The CDR3 is 13 amino acids. With 8 bases removed from V and 1 base from J, the gap between germline ends came to 11 bases. This clonotype was obtained from a man older than 75 with acute or convalescent COVID-19. The J gene is TRBJ1-1, the V gene TRBV6-5; D is possibly TRBD1 (6 bases). The sample was peripheral blood. The CDR3 nucleotides read TGTGCCAGCGTGGGACATACGAACACTGAAGCTTTCTTT. Protein sequence: CASVGHTNTEAFF.